This T cell receptor beta chain came from a study of beta chain features in type 1 diabetes. What was sequenced were expressed TCRB transcripts, since all of the isolated RNA had been reverse transcribed. TCRdb's copy holds only in-frame clones and misses some; the assay was immunoSEQ multiplex PCR. The sample has hundreds of thousands of clones; 13% are singletons. Study-wide results and caveats: In all four CD4+ subsets, TCRB CDR3 length was significantly, moderately reduced in type 1 diabetes.

This clone showed up just a few times. Its specificity is not known. The CDR3 covers 13 residues. Germline-derived CDR1 and CDR2 are SGDLS and YYNGEE. Trimming took 3 bases from V and 3 from J, leaving 9 bases between them. There was one heparinised blood draw per donor, averaging about 120 mL. The origin of this receptor is a man between 18 and 35 years old with type 1 diabetes. The specimen was naive CD4+ T cells from blood. V usage is TRBV9 and J usage is TRBJ1-1; no clear D gene. The CDR3 sequence is CASSAAVDTEAFF. DNA for the CDR3: TGTGCCAGCAGCGCCGCCGTAGACACTGAAGCTTTCTTT.